The clone carrying this TCR beta chain has ten or more counts. Its antigen is not known. V lost 4 bases, J lost 4 bases, and 4 bases stayed unmatched. Germline CDR1 is MNHEY and CDR2 is SVGEGT. This CDR3 spans 14 amino acids. The data were taken from a study of T-cell reconstitution after alpha-beta-depleted transplantation in children. Study-wide results and limits: As was reported, about two months after transplant, alpha-beta T cells came from several hundred expanded graft clones. Counts and diversity of T cells one year after transplant came mostly from newly produced T cells.

Preparation of the TCRbeta library was carried out with unique molecular identifiers. MiXCR, applied by TCRdb to the PCR reads, yields one record per CDR3 protein. The table has 200,000 to 250,000 distinct CDR3 sequences, approximately 11% seen once. The V call is TRBV6-2 or TRBV6-3, the J call TRBJ2-7; 10 bases align to TRBD1. This receptor was identified in a child under two years old with acute myeloid leukemia, due to receive a stem cell transplant. Here the sequenced sample was PBMCs, taken before TCRalphabeta/CD19-depleted stem cell transplant. In nucleotides, the CDR3 is TGTGCCAGCAGTTTCCCGGGACAGGGGTACGAGCAGTACTTC. Residues: CASSFPGQGYEQYF.